The entry below describes one TCR beta chain. This sample was included in a study of shared clonotypes between healthy human individuals. V was shortened by 3 bases and J by 9 bases, with 18 bases between the two germline ends. Germline lookup yields CDR1 KGHSH and CDR2 LQKENI. The CDR3 extends over 15 amino acids. The replicate PCRs on unsorted PBMC were given about 0.3 ug DNA, which is about 30,000 T cell genomes. Original handling: Filtering was not the same, since immunoSEQ gave junction-only sequences without quality scores. Sequencing was performed with immunoSEQ multiplex PCR; in TCRdb, only in-frame clones are kept and a portion is missing. V and J calls and clone size are copied from that table; D and trimming were computed from the DNA. The sample includes about 450,000 clones, roughly 83% seen only once; the top ten take under 15%. Every contributor of samples was a Caucasian grown-up residing in Nashville, Tennessee.

This clonotype originated in a woman aged 40 to 50 in good health. Some clones in this sample may be carry-over from other donors' samples. Sequencing was performed on PBMCs. The chain carries TRBV18 and TRBJ2-4; a possible D gene is TRBD2 (6 bases). CDR3 residues: CASSPGEASRGIQYF. In DNA, the CDR3 is TGTGCCAGCTCACCGGGGGAGGCCTCTAGGGGCATTCAGTACTTC.